This T cell receptor (beta chain) comes out of a study of T cell responses to AZD1222 COVID-19 vaccine. TCRdb keeps only in-frame clones here, not all; method: immunoSEQ multiplex PCR. The sample lists 150,000 to 200,000 clones; almost 95% were seen once. Per the germline V gene, CDR1 is GTSNPN and CDR2 is SVGIG (reference sequence). This CDR3 is 14 amino acids long. Losses at the gene ends were 4 bases for V and 7 bases for J; bases not matched to a gene: 9. The chain employs TRBV30 and TRBJ1-4, with 7 positions matching TRBD1. The starting material was peripheral blood, obtained on day 0 of AZD1222 vaccination. This TCR was recovered from an adult in good health. The CDR3 sequence: CAWKTTGAVEKLFF. DNA of the CDR3: TGTGCCTGGAAAACCACAGGGGCCGTTGAAAAACTGTTTTTT.